The 15 T cell receptor beta chains given below trace back to one sample, sequenced in a study of cytomegalovirus exposure and HLA in healthy donors. In the PCR, 60 Vbeta and 13 Jbeta primers were used. TCRdb's table, derived via immunoSEQ multiplex PCR, lists solely in-frame clones and lacks some. Of tens of thousands of clones listed, 65% to 70% were seen once; the top ten hold roughly 9.8%. Sequenced: PBMCs. The receptors stem from a woman aged 25 to 39 in good health and CMV-seronegative.

V and J are TRBV19 and TRBJ1-5; D is undetermined. V was trimmed by 7 bases and J by 5 bases, leaving 30 bases between them. This CDR3 has 19 residues. CDR1 is LNHDA, CDR2 SQIVND, per germline (reference sequence). The CDR3 here is CASKAHRNVPIAEDQPQHF. The CDR3 DNA reads as TGTGCCAGTAAAGCACACCGTAACGTGCCTATAGCTGAAGATCAGCCCCAGCATTTT.

A single count supports this clone. This sequence joins TRBV5-1 and TRBJ2-5; 12 bases agree with TRBD1. After removal of 0 bases from V and 5 bases from J, the junction contained 2 bases not matched to a gene. The CDR3 loop spans 15 amino acids. Germline V gene lookup returns CDR1 SGHRS and CDR2 YFSETQ. The CDR3: CASSLAGTGGETQYF. DNA for the CDR3: TGCGCCAGCAGCTTGGCCGGGACAGGGGGCGAGACCCAGTACTTC.

This clone is a singleton in its sample. The genes are TRBV11-1 and TRBJ1-1; D may be TRBD1 (5 bases). This CDR3 is built from 15 residues. Between the trimmed V and J ends, which lost 2 bases and 3 bases, there was a span of 13 bases. Germline assignment: CDR1 SGHAT and CDR2 FQDESV (reference sequence). The CDR3 bases are TGTGCCAGCAGCTTACCTCGACAGACGTACACTGAAGCTTTCTTT. Amino acids: CASSLPRQTYTEAFF. Together with reference TRBV11-1 and TRBJ1-1, the CDR3 gives the full variable domain: EAEVAQSPRYKITEKSQAVAFWCDPISGHATLYWYRQILGQGPELLVQFQDESVVDDSQLPKDRFSAERLKGVDSTLKIQPAELGDSAMYLCASSLPRQTYTEAFFGQGTRLTVV.

The chain links TRBV2 to TRBJ2-1, with 10 positions matching TRBD2. This CDR3 contains 14 residues. V lost 5 bases, J lost 5 bases, and 3 bases stayed unmatched. Germline CDR1 is SNHLY and CDR2 is FYNNEI. As DNA, the CDR3 is TGTGCCAGCAGTAGCCTAGCGGGGGACAATGAGCAGTTCTTC. Its translation is CASSSLAGDNEQFF.

The gene calls are TRBV7-9 and TRBJ2-5, with a tentative D call TRBD2 (5 bases). The CDR3 is 13 amino acids. The germline V gene has CDR1 SEHNR and CDR2 FQNEAQ (reference sequence). The ends were cut back, 4 bases at V and 5 bases at J, with 11 bases in the middle. The CDR3: CASSSSGVETQYF. For the CDR3, the DNA is TGTGCCAGCAGCTCTTCCGGGGTTGAGACCCAGTACTTC.

V and J are TRBV7-9 and TRBJ1-2; D is possibly TRBD1 (6 bases). The germline CDR1 and CDR2 sequences are SEHNR and FQNEAQ (reference sequence). Trimming took 3 bases from V and 3 from J, leaving 11 bases between them. The CDR3 has 14 residues. The CDR3 DNA is TGTGCCAGCAGCTTTGAGACAGGTGACTATGGCTACACCTTC. Translating gives CASSFETGDYGYTF.

The rearrangement uses TRBV7-7 and TRBJ1-1; D is possibly TRBD1 (5 bases). Germline V lookup: CDR1 SSHAT, CDR2 FNYEAQ (reference sequence). V dropped 3 bases and J dropped 1 base, with 6 bases sitting between them. The CDR3 length is 13 residues. In DNA, the CDR3 is TGTGCCAGCAGCTTGGACACGAACACTGAAGCTTTCTTT. Translated, it gives CASSLDTNTEAFF.

CDR3 protein: CATSITGTPGELFF. Here the CDR3 DNA reads TGTGCCACCAGCATCACAGGGACCCCCGGGGAGCTGTTTTTT. The chain combines TRBV15 with TRBJ2-2, with D possibly matching TRBD1 (6 bases). The V end lost 4 bases, the J end lost 6 bases, and 12 bases lay between the germline ends. CDR1 LNHNV and CDR2 YYDKDF come from the germline V gene (reference sequence). The CDR3 is 14 amino acids.

V usage is TRBV7-9 and J usage is TRBJ2-3; possible D gene TRBD1, 6 bases. The germline V gene encodes CDR1 SEHNR and CDR2 FQNEAQ (reference sequence). Between the trimmed V and J ends, which lost 5 bases and 11 bases, there was a span of 20 bases. CDR3 length: 14 residues. The CDR3 DNA reads TGTGCCAGCAGCCCAAGACAGGATTTGAAACTGCAGTATTTT. Its protein is CASSPRQDLKLQYF.

On this clone itself: The sample contains more than one DNA sequence encoding this CDR3. The chain uses TRBV29-1 and TRBJ2-7; perhaps TRBD2 as D (6 bases). Germline CDR1 and CDR2: SQVTM and ANQGSEA. This CDR3 is built from 14 residues. With 4 bases removed from V and 0 bases from J, the gap between germline ends came to 13 bases. CDR3 loop: CSVGGTPPSYEQYF. CDR3 DNA: TGCAGCGTTGGCGGGACTCCGCCCTCCTACGAGCAGTACTTC.

CDR3 sequence: CASSPGTGAAGGGYTF. CDR3 in DNA: TGTGCCAGCAGCCCGGGGACAGGGGCCGCGGGAGGTGGCTACACCTTC. This rearrangement joins TRBV5-6 to TRBJ1-2; 10 nucleotides agree with TRBD1. Losses at the gene ends were 4 bases for V and 7 bases for J; bases not matched to a gene: 13. The CDR3 extends over 16 amino acids. The germline gives CDR1 SGHDT, CDR2 YYEEEE.

The chain carries TRBV2 and TRBJ2-7; maybe TRBD2 (5 bases). The CDR3 totals 14 residues. Germline CDR1 reads SNHLY; CDR2 reads FYNNEI. Trimming removed 6 bases at V and 5 bases at J, with 17 bases between. CDR3 DNA: TGTGCCAGCAGACCCACTCGTTCGGGGAACGAGCAGTACTTC. Protein: CASRPTRSGNEQYF.

This clone turned up a few times. Given a far larger clone just one base away, this is likely a sequencing read error. The chain carries TRBV6-1 and TRBJ2-2; D may be TRBD2 (6 bases). V was trimmed by 8 bases and J by 6 bases, leaving 13 bases between them. Per germline, CDR1 MNHNS and CDR2 SASEGT. This CDR3 spans 13 amino acids. CDR3 sequence (DNA): TGTGCCAGCTGTGGTGGGGAGGCCGGGGAGCTGTTTTTT. This gives the protein CASCGGEAGELFF.

Only one count was recorded for this clone. This chain joins TRBV6-5 and TRBJ1-4, with a weak D call TRBD1 (6 bases). The CDR3 spans 15 residues. Looked up from germline, CDR1 is MNHEY and CDR2 is SVGAGI. Trimming removed 5 bases from V and 7 bases from J, with 17 bases in between. This CDR3 reads CASSPGTTYIEKLFF. Here the CDR3 DNA reads TGTGCCAGCAGTCCCGGGACAACCTATATTGAAAAACTGTTTTTT.

V usage is TRBV7-3 and J usage is TRBJ2-7; D gene ambiguous. Germline V lookup: CDR1 SGHTA, CDR2 FQGTGA. Trimming cost V 0 bases and J 4 bases, with 13 bases left between them. The CDR3 is 15 amino acids. CDR3 coding DNA: TGTGCCAGCAGCTTAACCCCCGGCAGGATTTACGAGCAGTACTTC. It encodes CASSLTPGRIYEQYF.